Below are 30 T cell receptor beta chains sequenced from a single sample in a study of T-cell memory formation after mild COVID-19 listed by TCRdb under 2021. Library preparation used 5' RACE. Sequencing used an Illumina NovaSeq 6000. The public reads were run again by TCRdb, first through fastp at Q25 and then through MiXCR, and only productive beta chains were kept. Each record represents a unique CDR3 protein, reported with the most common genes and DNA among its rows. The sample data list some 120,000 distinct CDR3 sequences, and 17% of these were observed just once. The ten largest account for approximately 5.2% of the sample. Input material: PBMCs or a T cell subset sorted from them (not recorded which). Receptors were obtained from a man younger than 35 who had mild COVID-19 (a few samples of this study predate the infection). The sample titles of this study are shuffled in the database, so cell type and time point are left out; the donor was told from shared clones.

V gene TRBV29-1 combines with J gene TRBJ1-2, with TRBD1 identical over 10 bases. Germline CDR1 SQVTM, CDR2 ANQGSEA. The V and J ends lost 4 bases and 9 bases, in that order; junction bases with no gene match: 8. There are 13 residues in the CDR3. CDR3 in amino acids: CSVVAGQGSRYTF. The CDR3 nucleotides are TGCAGCGTTGTCGCGGGACAGGGGTCGCGCTACACCTTC.

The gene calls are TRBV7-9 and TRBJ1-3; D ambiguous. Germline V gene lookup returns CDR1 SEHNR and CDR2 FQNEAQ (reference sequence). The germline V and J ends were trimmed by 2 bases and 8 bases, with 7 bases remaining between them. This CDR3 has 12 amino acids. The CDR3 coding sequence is TGTGCCAGCAGCTTAAACGGAGACACCATATATTTT. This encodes CASSLNGDTIYF.

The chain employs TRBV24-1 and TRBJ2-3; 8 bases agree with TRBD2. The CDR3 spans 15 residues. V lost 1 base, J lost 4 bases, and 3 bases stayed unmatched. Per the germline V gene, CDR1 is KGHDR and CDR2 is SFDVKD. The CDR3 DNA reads TGTGCCACCAGTGATTTCGGGGGGGGTTCAGATACGCAGTATTTT. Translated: CATSDFGGGSDTQYF.

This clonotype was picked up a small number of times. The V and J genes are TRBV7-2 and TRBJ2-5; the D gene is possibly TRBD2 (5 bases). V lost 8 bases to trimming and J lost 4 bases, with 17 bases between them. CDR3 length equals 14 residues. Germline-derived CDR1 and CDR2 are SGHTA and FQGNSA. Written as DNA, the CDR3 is TGTGCCAGCCGCCGGGGTCTGGGCGGAGAGACCCAGTACTTC. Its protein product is CASRRGLGGETQYF.

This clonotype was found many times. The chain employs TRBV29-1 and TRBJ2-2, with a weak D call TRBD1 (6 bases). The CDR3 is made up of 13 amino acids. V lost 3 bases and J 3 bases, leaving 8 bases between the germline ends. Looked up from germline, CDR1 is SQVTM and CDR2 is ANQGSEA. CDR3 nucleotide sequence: TGCAGCGTTGACAGGGGACACACCGGGGAGCTGTTTTTT. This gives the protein CSVDRGHTGELFF.

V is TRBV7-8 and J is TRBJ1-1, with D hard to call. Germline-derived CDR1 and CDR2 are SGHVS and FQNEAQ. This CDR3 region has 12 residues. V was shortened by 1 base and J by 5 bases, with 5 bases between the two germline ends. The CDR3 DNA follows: TGTGCCAGCAGCTTAGTTCTGACTGAAGCTTTCTTT. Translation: CASSLVLTEAFF.

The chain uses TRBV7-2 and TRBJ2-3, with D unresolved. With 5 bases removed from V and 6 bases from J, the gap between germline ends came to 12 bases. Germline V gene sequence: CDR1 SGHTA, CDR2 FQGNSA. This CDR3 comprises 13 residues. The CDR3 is CASSAIRRDTQYF. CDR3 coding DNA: TGTGCCAGCAGCGCTATCCGCAGGGATACGCAGTATTTT.

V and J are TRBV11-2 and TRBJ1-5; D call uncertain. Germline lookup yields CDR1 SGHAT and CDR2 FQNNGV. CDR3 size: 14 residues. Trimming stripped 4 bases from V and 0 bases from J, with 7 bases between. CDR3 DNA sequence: TGTGCCAGCAGCTCCGCCAATAGCAATCAGCCCCAGCATTTT. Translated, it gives CASSSANSNQPQHF.

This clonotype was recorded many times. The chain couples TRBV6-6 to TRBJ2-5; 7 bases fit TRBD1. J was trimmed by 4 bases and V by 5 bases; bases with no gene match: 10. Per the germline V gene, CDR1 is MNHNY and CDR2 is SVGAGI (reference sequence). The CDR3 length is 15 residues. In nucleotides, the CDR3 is TGTGCCAGCAGTCAACGGACAGGTCCCGGAGAGACCCAGTACTTC. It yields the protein CASSQRTGPGETQYF.

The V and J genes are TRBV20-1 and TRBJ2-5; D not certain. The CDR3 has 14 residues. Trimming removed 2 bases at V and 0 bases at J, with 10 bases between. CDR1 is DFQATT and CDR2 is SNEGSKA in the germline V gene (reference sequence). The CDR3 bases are TGCAGTGCTAGAAGGCCAGAGTACCAAGAGACCCAGTACTTC. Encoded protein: CSARRPEYQETQYF.

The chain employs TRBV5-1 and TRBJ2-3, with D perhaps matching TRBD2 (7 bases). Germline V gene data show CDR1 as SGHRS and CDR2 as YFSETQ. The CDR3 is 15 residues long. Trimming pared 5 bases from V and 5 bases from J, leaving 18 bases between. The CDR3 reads CASSFVGGRQDTQYF. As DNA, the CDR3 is TGCGCCAGCAGTTTCGTGGGGGGGCGGCAAGATACGCAGTATTTT.

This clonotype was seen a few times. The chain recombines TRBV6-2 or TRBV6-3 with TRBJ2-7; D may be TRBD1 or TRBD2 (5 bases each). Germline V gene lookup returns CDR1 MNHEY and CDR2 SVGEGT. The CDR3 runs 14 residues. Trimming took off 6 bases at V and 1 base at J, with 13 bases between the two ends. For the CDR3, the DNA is TGTGCCAGCAGATGGGACGGGTTTTCCTACGAGCAGTACTTC. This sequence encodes CASRWDGFSYEQYF.

CDR3 protein: CASSVQKVTGELFF. As DNA, the CDR3 is TGTGCCAGTAGTGTCCAAAAAGTTACCGGGGAGCTGTTTTTT. V is TRBV19 and J is TRBJ2-2; no clear D gene. Trimming removed 5 bases from V and 5 bases from J, with 12 bases in between. Germline loops: CDR1 LNHDA, CDR2 SQIVND (reference sequence). The CDR3 totals 14 residues.

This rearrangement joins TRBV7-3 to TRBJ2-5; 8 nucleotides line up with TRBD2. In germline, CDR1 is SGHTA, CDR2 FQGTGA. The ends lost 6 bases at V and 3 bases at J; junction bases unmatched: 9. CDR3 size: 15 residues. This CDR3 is CASSFQRGPEETQYF. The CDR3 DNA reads TGTGCCAGCAGTTTTCAGCGGGGGCCGGAAGAGACCCAGTACTTC.

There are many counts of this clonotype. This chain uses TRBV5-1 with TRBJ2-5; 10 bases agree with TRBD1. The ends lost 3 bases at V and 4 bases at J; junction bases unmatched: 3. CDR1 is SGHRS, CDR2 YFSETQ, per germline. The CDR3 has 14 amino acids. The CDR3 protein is CASSSGQGLETQYF. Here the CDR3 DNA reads TGCGCCAGCAGCTCGGGACAGGGGTTAGAGACCCAGTACTTC.

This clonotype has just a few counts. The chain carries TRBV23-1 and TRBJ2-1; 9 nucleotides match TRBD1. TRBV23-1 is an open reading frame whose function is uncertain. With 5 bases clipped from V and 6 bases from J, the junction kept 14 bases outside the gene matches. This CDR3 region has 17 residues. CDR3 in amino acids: CASSSHRGPKTPNEQFF. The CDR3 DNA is TGCGCCAGCAGTTCACACAGGGGGCCGAAAACACCCAATGAGCAGTTCTTC.

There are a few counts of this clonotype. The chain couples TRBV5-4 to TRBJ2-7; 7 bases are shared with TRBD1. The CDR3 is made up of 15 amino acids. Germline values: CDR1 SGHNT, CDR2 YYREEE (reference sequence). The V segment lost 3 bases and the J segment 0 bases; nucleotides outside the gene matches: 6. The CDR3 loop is CASSYDRDSSYEQYF. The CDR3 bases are TGTGCCAGCAGCTACGACCGGGACAGCTCCTACGAGCAGTACTTC.

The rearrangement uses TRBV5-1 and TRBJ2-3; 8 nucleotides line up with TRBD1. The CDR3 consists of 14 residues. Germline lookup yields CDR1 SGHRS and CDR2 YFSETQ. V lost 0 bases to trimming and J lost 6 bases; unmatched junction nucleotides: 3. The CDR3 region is CASSLDRGKDTQYF. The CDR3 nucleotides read TGCGCCAGCAGCTTGGACAGGGGGAAGGATACGCAGTATTTT.

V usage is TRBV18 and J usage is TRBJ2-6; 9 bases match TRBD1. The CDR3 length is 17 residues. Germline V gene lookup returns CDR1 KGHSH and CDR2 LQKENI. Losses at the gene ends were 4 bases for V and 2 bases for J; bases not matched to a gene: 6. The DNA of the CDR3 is TGTGCCAGCTCACTCGGACAGGGGAGAGCTGGGGCCAACGTCCTGACTTTC. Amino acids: CASSLGQGRAGANVLTF.

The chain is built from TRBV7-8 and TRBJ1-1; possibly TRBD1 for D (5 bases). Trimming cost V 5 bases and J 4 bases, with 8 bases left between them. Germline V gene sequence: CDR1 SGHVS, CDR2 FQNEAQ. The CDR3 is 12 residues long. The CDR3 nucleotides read TGTGCCAGCAGCCCACAGGTCACTGAAGCTTTCTTT. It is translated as CASSPQVTEAFF. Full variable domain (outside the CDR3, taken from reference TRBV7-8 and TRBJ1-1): GAGVSQSPRYKVAKRGQDVALRCDPISGHVSLFWYQQALGQGPEFLTYFQNEAQLDKSGLPSDRFFAERPEGSVSTLKIQRTQQEDSAVYLCASSPQVTEAFFGQGTRLTVV.

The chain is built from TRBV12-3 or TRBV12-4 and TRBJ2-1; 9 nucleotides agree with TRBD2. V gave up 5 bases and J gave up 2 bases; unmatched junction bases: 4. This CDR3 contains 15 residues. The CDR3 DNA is TGTGCCAGCAGTCGGCCTAGCGGGGCCTACAATGAGCAGTTCTTC. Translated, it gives CASSRPSGAYNEQFF.

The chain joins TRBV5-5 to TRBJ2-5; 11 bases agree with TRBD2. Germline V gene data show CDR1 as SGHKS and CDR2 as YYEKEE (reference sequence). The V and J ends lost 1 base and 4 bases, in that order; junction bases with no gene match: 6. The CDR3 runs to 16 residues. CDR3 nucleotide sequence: TGTGCCAGCAGCTTGTTTAGCGGGGGGGCAGGAGAGACCCAGTACTTC. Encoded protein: CASSLFSGGAGETQYF.

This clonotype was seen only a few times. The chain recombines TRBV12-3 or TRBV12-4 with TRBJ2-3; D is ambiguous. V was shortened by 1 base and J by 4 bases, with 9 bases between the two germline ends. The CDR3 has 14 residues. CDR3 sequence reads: CASSLDHPPDTQYF. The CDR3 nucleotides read TGTGCCAGCAGTTTAGACCACCCCCCAGATACGCAGTATTTT.

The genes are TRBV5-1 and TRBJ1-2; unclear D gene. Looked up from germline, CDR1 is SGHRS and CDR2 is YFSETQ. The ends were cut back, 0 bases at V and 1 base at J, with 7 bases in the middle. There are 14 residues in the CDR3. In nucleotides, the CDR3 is TGCGCCAGCAGCTTGGAGTCCTATAACTATGGCTACACCTTC. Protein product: CASSLESYNYGYTF.

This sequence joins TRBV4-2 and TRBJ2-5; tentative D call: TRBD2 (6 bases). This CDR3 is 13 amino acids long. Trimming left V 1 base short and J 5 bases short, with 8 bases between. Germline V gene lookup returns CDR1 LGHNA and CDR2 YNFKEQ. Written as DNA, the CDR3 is TGTGCCAGCAGCCAAGGGAGGGTTGAGACCCAGTACTTC. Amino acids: CASSQGRVETQYF.

The CDR3 DNA follows: TGTGCCAGCAGCTGGAAGGGGAGGGACACCGGGGAGCTGTTTTTT. Encoded protein: CASSWKGRDTGELFF. The chain joins TRBV7-9 to TRBJ2-2; 7 bases agree with TRBD2. The CDR3 sequence is 15 residues long. Germline trimming cut 4 bases from V and 3 bases from J; bases unmatched to any gene: 5. In germline, CDR1 is SEHNR, CDR2 FQNEAQ (reference sequence).

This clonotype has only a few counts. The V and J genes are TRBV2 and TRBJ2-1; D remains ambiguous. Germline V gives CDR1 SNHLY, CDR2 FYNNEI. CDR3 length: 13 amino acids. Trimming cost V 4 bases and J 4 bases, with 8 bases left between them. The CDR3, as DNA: TGTGCCAGCAGTGGACAAGTTTACAATGAGCAGTTCTTC. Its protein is CASSGQVYNEQFF.

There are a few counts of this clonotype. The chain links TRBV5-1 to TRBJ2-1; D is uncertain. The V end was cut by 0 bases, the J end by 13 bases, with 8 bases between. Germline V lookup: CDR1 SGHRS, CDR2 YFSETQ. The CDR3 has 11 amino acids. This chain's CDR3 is CASSLATVQFF. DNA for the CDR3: TGCGCCAGCAGCTTGGCGACTGTTCAGTTCTTC.

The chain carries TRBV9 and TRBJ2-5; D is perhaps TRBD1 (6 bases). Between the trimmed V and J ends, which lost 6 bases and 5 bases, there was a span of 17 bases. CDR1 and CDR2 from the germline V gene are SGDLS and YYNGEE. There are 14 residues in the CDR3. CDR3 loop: CASTPDGRGETQYF. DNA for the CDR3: TGTGCCAGCACCCCAGACGGCAGGGGCGAGACCCAGTACTTC.

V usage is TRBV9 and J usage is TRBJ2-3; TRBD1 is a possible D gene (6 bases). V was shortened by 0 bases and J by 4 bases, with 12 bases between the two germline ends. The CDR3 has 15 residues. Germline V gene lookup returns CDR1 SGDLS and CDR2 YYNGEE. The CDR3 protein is CASSVGGGRPDTQYF. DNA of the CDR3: TGTGCCAGCAGCGTAGGTGGGGGCCGCCCAGATACGCAGTATTTT. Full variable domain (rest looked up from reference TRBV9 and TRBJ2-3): DSGVTQTPKHLITATGQRVTLRCSPRSGDLSVYWYQQSLDQGLQFLIQYYNGEERAKGNILERFSAQQFPDLHSELNLSSLELGDSALYFCASSVGGGRPDTQYFGPGTRLTVL.